A single sample is the source of the 27 T cell receptor beta chains below, sequenced in a study of T cell changes during pregnancy in multiple sclerosis. Assay used: immunoSEQ multiplex PCR; TCRdb lists only in-frame clones, some missing. This table holds tens of thousands of clones, 80% to 90% found once. The source material was CD4+ T cells from peripheral blood mononuclear cells, sampled in the first trimester of pregnancy. The receptor source for this set is a female donor with multiple sclerosis, enrolled in a pregnancy study.

The J gene is TRBJ1-2, the V gene TRBV29-1, with D maybe TRBD1 (6 bases). The V and J ends lost 4 bases and 8 bases respectively, with 17 bases between them. The CDR3 extends over 13 amino acids. Germline V gives CDR1 SQVTM, CDR2 ANQGSEA. The CDR3 is CSVGRQVRAGYTF. For the CDR3, the DNA is TGCAGCGTTGGCCGACAGGTTCGGGCGGGCTACACCTTC.

The chain links TRBV4-1 to TRBJ2-7; TRBD1 is a possible D gene (5 bases). Germline V gene sequence: CDR1 MGHRA, CDR2 YSYEKL. The CDR3 has 13 residues. With 1 base removed from V and 5 bases from J, the gap between germline ends came to 9 bases. The CDR3 bases are TGCGCCAGCAGCCAAGTCTGGGGCGACGAGCAGTACTTC. Translation: CASSQVWGDEQYF.

The J gene is TRBJ1-5, the V gene TRBV28, with TRBD1 identical over 8 bases. CDR3 length: 15 residues. The J segment lost 4 bases and the V segment lost 5 bases, leaving 7 bases of the junction unmatched. Germline V gene sequence: CDR1 MDHEN, CDR2 SYDVKM. CDR3 DNA: TGTGCCAGCAGTCCTGGGACAGGCAAAAATCAGCCCCAGCATTTT. This encodes CASSPGTGKNQPQHF.

The chain has TRBV28 and TRBJ1-2; 7 bases map to TRBD1. Germline loops: CDR1 MDHEN, CDR2 SYDVKM. The CDR3 spans 14 residues. V lost 5 bases and J lost 8; bases outside the gene matches: 11. The CDR3 sequence: CASSPGQSSQGYTF. The CDR3 DNA reads as TGTGCCAGCAGTCCGGGACAGTCGTCTCAGGGCTACACCTTC.

V is TRBV19 and J is TRBJ1-2; TRBD1 matches at 7 bases. CDR1 is LNHDA and CDR2 is SQIVND in the germline V gene (reference sequence). CDR3 length equals 15 residues. After removal of 4 bases from V and 0 bases from J, the junction contained 5 bases not matched to a gene. For the CDR3, the DNA is TGTGCCAGTAGTAAAACAGGGGAACCTAACTATGGCTACACCTTC. Protein product: CASSKTGEPNYGYTF.

The CDR3 coding sequence is TGCGCCAGCAGCCAAGAGGGTTCTTGGACAAGCAGTGAAAAACTGTTTTTT. It codes for CASSQEGSWTSSEKLFF. The chain recombines TRBV4-1 with TRBJ1-4; possibly TRBD1 for D (5 bases). CDR3 length: 17 residues. Trimming removed 0 bases at V and 7 bases at J, with 18 bases between. Germline-derived CDR1 and CDR2 are MGHRA and YSYEKL.

The V and J genes are TRBV11-2 and TRBJ2-7; the D gene is possibly TRBD2 (5 bases). The CDR3 consists of 13 residues. The germline V and J ends were trimmed by 4 bases and 3 bases, with 10 bases remaining between them. Germline CDR1 is SGHAT and CDR2 is FQNNGV. The CDR3 sequence is CASSWADYYEQYF. CDR3 DNA sequence: TGTGCCAGCAGCTGGGCAGACTACTACGAGCAGTACTTC.

In its sample, this clone was seen once. CDR3 in amino acids: CATSRPGGFTDTQYF. The DNA of the CDR3 is TGTGCCACCAGCAGACCAGGGGGCTTCACAGATACGCAGTATTTT. The V gene is TRBV15, the J gene TRBJ2-3, with TRBD1 matching over 8 bases. Per germline, CDR1 LNHNV and CDR2 YYDKDF (reference sequence). This CDR3 is built from 15 residues. The V gene end was trimmed by 2 bases and the J gene end by 2 bases; junction bases not matched to a gene: 3. Using reference TRBV15 and TRBJ2-3 for the parts outside the CDR3, the full variable domain is DAMVIQNPRYQVTQFGKPVTLSCSQTLNHNVMYWYQQKSSQAPKLLFHYYDKDFNNEADTPDNFQSRRPNTSFCFLDIRSPGLGDTAMYLCATSRPGGFTDTQYFGPGTRLTVL.

The V call is TRBV28, the J call TRBJ2-1; 9 bases are a match to TRBD2. The germline V gene encodes CDR1 MDHEN and CDR2 SYDVKM. After removal of 3 bases from V and 4 bases from J, the junction contained 10 bases not matched to a gene. The CDR3 has 17 residues. This chain's CDR3 is CASSFVVAGDRYNEQFF. The CDR3 DNA sequence: TGTGCCAGCAGTTTTGTTGTAGCGGGAGATCGGTACAATGAGCAGTTCTTC.

V gene TRBV29-1 combines with J gene TRBJ1-1; no definite D call. The CDR3 loop spans 12 amino acids. V was cut by 7 bases and J by 3 bases, with 12 bases left in between. Germline values: CDR1 SQVTM, CDR2 ANQGSEA. CDR3 sequence reads: CSGTVGDTEAFF. The CDR3 nucleotides read TGCAGCGGGACTGTAGGCGACACTGAAGCTTTCTTT.

This chain joins TRBV7-2 and TRBJ2-1; TRBD1 aligns across 7 bases. Germline CDR1 is SGHTA and CDR2 is FQGNSA. CDR3 length: 17 residues. With V trimmed by 3 bases and J by 5 bases, 13 bases remained unmatched. CDR3 region: CASSLGLIRDRDNEQFF. The CDR3 bases are TGTGCCAGCAGCTTGGGGCTAATCCGGGACAGAGACAATGAGCAGTTCTTC.

The chain employs TRBV19 and TRBJ1-2; 7 nucleotides match TRBD1. Trimming at V came to 2 bases and at J to 2 bases, leaving 8 bases not matched to a gene. The CDR3 runs 16 residues. Germline V lookup: CDR1 LNHDA, CDR2 SQIVND (reference sequence). The CDR3 DNA is TGTGCCAGTAGTATACGCAAATCGACAGGGAACTATGGCTACACCTTC. It translates to CASSIRKSTGNYGYTF. The variable domain in full, completed from reference TRBV19 and TRBJ1-2, reads DGGITQSPKYLFRKEGQNVTLSCEQNLNHDAMYWYRQDPGQGLRLIYYSQIVNDFQKGDIAEGYSVSREKKESFPLTVTSAQKNPTAFYLCASSIRKSTGNYGYTFGSGTRLTVV.

The chain joins TRBV28 to TRBJ2-1; 7 positions agree with TRBD2. The CDR3 runs to 17 residues. Germline CDR1 MDHEN, CDR2 SYDVKM. The V gene end was trimmed by 8 bases and the J gene end by 6 bases; junction bases not matched to a gene: 19. The CDR3: CASGPWAGTTMSNEQFF. Written as DNA, the CDR3 is TGTGCCAGCGGACCTTGGGCCGGGACTACGATGAGCAATGAGCAGTTCTTC. The full variable domain, rest sourced from reference TRBV28 and TRBJ2-1, is DVKVTQSSRYLVKRTGEKVFLECVQDMDHENMFWYRQDPGLGLRLIYFSYDVKMKEKGDIPEGYSVSREKKERFSLILESASTNQTSMYLCASGPWAGTTMSNEQFFGPGTRLTVL.

The CDR3 nucleotides read TGTGCCAGCAGCAAACAGGGGGATGTCGAAAAACTGTTTTTT. It specifies CASSKQGDVEKLFF. The chain employs TRBV7-9 and TRBJ1-4; 8 positions agree with TRBD1. After removal of 5 bases from V and 8 bases from J, the junction contained 7 bases not matched to a gene. The CDR3 has 14 residues. Germline CDR1 SEHNR, CDR2 FQNEAQ (reference sequence).

V is TRBV27 and J is TRBJ1-4; D is uncertain. Deletions cut 3 bases from V and 0 bases from J, with 14 bases between. The CDR3 has 17 amino acids. Germline lookup yields CDR1 MNHEY and CDR2 SMNVEV (reference sequence). Here the CDR3 reads CASSFRPGGATNEKLFF. In nucleotides, the CDR3 is TGTGCCAGCAGTTTCCGTCCCGGAGGCGCAACTAATGAAAAACTGTTTTTT.

V is TRBV4-3 and J is TRBJ1-2, with 7 positions matching TRBD1. The V and J ends lost 4 bases and 4 bases, in that order; junction bases with no gene match: 3. This CDR3 has 13 residues. The germline gives CDR1 LGHNA, CDR2 YSLEER. The CDR3 sequence is CASSLTGTYGYTF. For the CDR3, the DNA is TGCGCCAGCAGCCTGACAGGGACCTATGGCTACACCTTC.

This sequence joins TRBV7-9 and TRBJ2-6; D is ambiguous. The CDR3 length is 13 residues. The V gene's germline CDR1 is SEHNR and CDR2 FQNEAQ (reference sequence). Trimming left V 7 bases short and J 2 bases short, with 6 bases between. The CDR3 nucleotides read TGTGCCAGCATCGTAGCTGGGGCCAACGTCCTGACTTTC. Translating it yields CASIVAGANVLTF. Full variable domain (missing parts from reference TRBV7-9 and TRBJ2-6): DTGVSQNPRHKITKRGQNVTFRCDPISEHNRLYWYRQTLGQGPEFLTYFQNEAQLEKSRLLSDRFSAERPKGSFSTLEIQRTEQGDSAMYLCASIVAGANVLTFGAGSRLTVL.

This chain joins TRBV5-6 and TRBJ2-5; 9 nucleotides agree with TRBD1. With 4 bases clipped from V and 5 bases from J, the junction kept 6 bases outside the gene matches. Germline CDR1 and CDR2: SGHDT and YYEEEE. The CDR3 extends over 14 amino acids. The CDR3 region has the DNA TGTGCCAGCAGCCCTTGGACAGGGGTGGAGACCCAGTACTTC. This translates into CASSPWTGVETQYF.

V is TRBV11-2 and J is TRBJ2-4; weak D call: TRBD2 (7 bases). Germline-derived CDR1 and CDR2 are SGHAT and FQNNGV. V was clipped by 5 bases and J by 2 bases, with 13 bases between them. The CDR3 has 15 amino acids. The CDR3 reads CASSRGGGTKNIQYF. The CDR3 coding sequence is TGTGCCAGCAGCCGAGGGGGAGGGACCAAAAACATTCAGTACTTC.

This clone was seen only a few times. The chain links TRBV7-2 to TRBJ1-2; D perhaps matches TRBD1 (6 bases). V shed 6 bases and J shed 8 bases, with 16 bases lying between them. Germline CDR1 reads SGHTA; CDR2 reads FQGNSA. This CDR3 is 13 amino acids long. CDR3 in DNA: TGTGCCAGCAGTTCATCGGGGGGGCTCGGCTACACCTTC. Translating it yields CASSSSGGLGYTF.

This chain connects TRBV11-3 to TRBJ1-1; no firm D call. Germline loops: CDR1 SGHNT, CDR2 YENEEA. Deletions cut 5 bases from V and 0 bases from J, with 10 bases between. CDR3 size: 14 residues. CDR3 bases: TGTGCCAGCAGCAGCTCTCTTATGAACACTGAAGCTTTCTTT. Protein: CASSSSLMNTEAFF.

This chain links TRBV12-1 with TRBJ2-1; TRBD2 is the table's D call, not checked against the DNA. TRBV12-1 represents a pseudogene. This CDR3 is built from 15 residues. The CDR3 loop is CASGGELAGDNEQFF. Here the CDR3 DNA reads TGTGCCAGCGGGGGGGAACTAGCGGGGGACAATGAGCAGTTCTTC.

CDR3 nucleotides: TGTGCCAGCAGCCCCCGACAGAAACTAGCGGGGAATGAGCAGTTCTTC. Its protein is CASSPRQKLAGNEQFF. The genes are TRBV5-6 and TRBJ2-1; TRBD2 aligns across 10 bases. The CDR3 totals 16 residues. In germline, CDR1 is SGHDT, CDR2 YYEEEE. The junction had 11 bases not matched to a gene; V was cut back by 4 bases and J by 7 bases.

This sequence joins TRBV9 and TRBJ2-7; 11 bases are shared with TRBD1. The length of the CDR3 is 14 residues. The germline V gene encodes CDR1 SGDLS and CDR2 YYNGEE. V trimming: 2 bases; J trimming: 6 bases; junction bases outside the gene matches: 4. The CDR3 reads CASSVGQGGGEQYF. The CDR3 DNA reads TGTGCCAGCAGCGTGGGACAGGGGGGGGGCGAGCAGTACTTC. Variable domain in full (rest from reference TRBV9 and TRBJ2-7): DSGVTQTPKHLITATGQRVTLRCSPRSGDLSVYWYQQSLDQGLQFLIQYYNGEERAKGNILERFSAQQFPDLHSELNLSSLELGDSALYFCASSVGQGGGEQYFGPGTRLTVT.

The V gene is TRBV7-8, the J gene TRBJ2-2; D is ambiguous. V lost 3 bases to trimming and J lost 8 bases, with 13 bases between them. The CDR3 extends over 14 amino acids. Germline V gene data show CDR1 as SGHVS and CDR2 as FQNEAQ. CDR3 DNA: TGTGCCAGCAGCTTTTTCGACCGCGGAGGGGAGCTGTTTTTT. This sequence encodes CASSFFDRGGELFF.

This sequence joins TRBV12-5 and TRBJ1-1; 7 positions match TRBD1. The CDR3 spans 16 residues. Germline V gene lookup returns CDR1 LGHNT and CDR2 FRNRAP. Unmatched junction bases numbered 5, after V lost 0 bases and J lost 1 base. CDR3 nucleotide sequence: TGTGCTAGTGGTTTGGTTGGACAGGTTGAGAACACTGAAGCTTTCTTT. This gives the protein CASGLVGQVENTEAFF.

This chain connects TRBV6-5 to TRBJ2-1; 7 bases are a match to TRBD2. V trimming: 5 bases; J trimming: 8 bases; junction bases outside the gene matches: 12. The CDR3 has 15 amino acids. Looked up from germline, CDR1 is MNHEY and CDR2 is SVGAGI. CDR3: CASSSPGRGSYEQFF. DNA of the CDR3: TGTGCCAGCAGTAGTCCAGGGAGGGGCTCCTATGAGCAGTTCTTC.